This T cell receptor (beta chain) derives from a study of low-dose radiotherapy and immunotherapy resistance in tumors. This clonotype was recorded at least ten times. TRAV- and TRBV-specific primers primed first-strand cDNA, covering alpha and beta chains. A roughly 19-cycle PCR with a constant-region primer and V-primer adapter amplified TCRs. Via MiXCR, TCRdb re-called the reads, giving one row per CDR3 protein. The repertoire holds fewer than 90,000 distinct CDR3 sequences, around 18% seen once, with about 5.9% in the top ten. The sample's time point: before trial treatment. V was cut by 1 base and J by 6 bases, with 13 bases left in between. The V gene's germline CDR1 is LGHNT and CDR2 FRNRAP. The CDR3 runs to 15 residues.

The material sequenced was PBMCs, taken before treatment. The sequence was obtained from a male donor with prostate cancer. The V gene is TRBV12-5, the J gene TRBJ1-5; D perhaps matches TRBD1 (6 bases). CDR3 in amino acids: CASGLGDMRFQPQHF. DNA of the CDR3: TGTGCTAGTGGTTTGGGGGACATGCGATTTCAGCCCCAGCATTTT. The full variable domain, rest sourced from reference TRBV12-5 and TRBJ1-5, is DARVTQTPRHKVTEMGQEVTMRCQPILGHNTVFWYRQTMMQGLELLAYFRNRAPLDDSGMPKDRFSAEMPDATLATLKIQPSEPRDSAVYFCASGLGDMRFQPQHFGDGTRLSIL.